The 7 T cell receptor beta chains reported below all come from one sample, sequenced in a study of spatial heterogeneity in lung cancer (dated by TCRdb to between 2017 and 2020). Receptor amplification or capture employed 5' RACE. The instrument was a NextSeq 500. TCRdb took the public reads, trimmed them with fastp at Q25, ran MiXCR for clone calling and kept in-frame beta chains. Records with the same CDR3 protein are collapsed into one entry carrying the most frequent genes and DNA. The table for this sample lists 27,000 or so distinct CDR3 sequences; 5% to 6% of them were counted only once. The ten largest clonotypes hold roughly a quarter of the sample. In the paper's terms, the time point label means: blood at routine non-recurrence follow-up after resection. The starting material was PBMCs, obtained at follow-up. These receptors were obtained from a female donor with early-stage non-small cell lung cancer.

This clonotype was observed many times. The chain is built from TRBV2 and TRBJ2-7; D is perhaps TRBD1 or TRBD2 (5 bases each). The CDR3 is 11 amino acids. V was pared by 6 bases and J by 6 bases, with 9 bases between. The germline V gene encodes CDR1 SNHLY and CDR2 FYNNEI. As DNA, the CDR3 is TGTGCCAGCAGGGGGACGGTCGAGCAGTACTTC. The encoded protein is CASRGTVEQYF. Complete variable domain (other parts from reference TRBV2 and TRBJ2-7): EPEVTQTPSHQVTQMGQEVILRCVPISNHLYFYWYRQILGQKVEFLVSFYNNEISEKSEIFDDQFSVERPDGSNFTLKIRSTKLEDSAMYFCASRGTVEQYFGPGTRLTVT.

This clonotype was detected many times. The CDR3 DNA sequence: TGCAGTGCTCGTACAGGGGCTGAAGCTTTCTTT. It yields the protein CSARTGAEAFF. This sequence joins TRBV20-1 and TRBJ1-1; TRBD1 aligns across 7 bases. CDR1 is DFQATT and CDR2 is SNEGSKA in the germline V gene (reference sequence). Losses at the gene ends were 5 bases for V and 6 bases for J; bases not matched to a gene: 3. The length of the CDR3 is 11 residues.

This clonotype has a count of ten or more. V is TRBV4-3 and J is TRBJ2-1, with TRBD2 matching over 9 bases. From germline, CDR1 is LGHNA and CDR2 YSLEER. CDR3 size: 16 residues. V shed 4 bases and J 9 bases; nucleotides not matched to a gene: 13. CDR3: CASSPTFGGRALEQFF. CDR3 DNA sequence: TGCGCCAGCAGCCCCACTTTCGGCGGGAGGGCCCTTGAGCAGTTCTTC.

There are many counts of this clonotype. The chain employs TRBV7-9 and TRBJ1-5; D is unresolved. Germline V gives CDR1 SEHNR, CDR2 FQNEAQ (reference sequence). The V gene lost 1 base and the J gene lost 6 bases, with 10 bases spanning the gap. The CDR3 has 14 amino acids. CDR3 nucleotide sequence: TGTGCCAGCAGCTTAGGAGGAGTCAGTCAGCCCCAGCATTTT. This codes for CASSLGGVSQPQHF.

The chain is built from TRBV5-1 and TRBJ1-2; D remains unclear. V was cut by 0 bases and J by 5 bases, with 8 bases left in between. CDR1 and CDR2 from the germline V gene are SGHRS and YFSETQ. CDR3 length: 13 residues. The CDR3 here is CASSLDGGYGYTF. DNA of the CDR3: TGCGCCAGCAGCTTGGATGGCGGGTATGGCTACACCTTC. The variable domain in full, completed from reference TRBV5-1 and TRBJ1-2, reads KAGVTQTPRYLIKTRGQQVTLSCSPISGHRSVSWYQQTPGQGLQFLFEYFSETQRNKGNFPGRFSGRQFSNSRSEMNVSTLELGDSALYLCASSLDGGYGYTFGSGTRLTVV.

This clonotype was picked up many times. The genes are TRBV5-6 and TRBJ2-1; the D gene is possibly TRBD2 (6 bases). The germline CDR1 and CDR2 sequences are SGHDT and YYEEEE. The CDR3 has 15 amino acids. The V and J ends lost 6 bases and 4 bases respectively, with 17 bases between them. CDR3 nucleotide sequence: TGTGCCAGCACCTCGATCGGGGAGGCGTACAATGAGCAGTTCTTC. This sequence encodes CASTSIGEAYNEQFF.

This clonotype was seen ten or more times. Here the CDR3 DNA reads TGTGCCAGCAGCTTAGTTATCGTTCAGGAGTCCGCTGGCTACACCTTC. Protein product: CASSLVIVQESAGYTF. This chain connects TRBV7-2 to TRBJ1-2; D not certain. V was trimmed by 1 base and J by 7 bases, leaving 19 bases between them. Germline assignment: CDR1 SGHTA and CDR2 FQGNSA. CDR3 length: 16 amino acids. The full variable domain, rest sourced from reference TRBV7-2 and TRBJ1-2, is GAGVSQSPSNKVTEKGKDVELRCDPISGHTALYWYRQSLGQGLEFLIYFQGNSAPDKSGLPSDRFSAERTGGSVSTLTIQRTQQEDSAVYLCASSLVIVQESAGYTFGSGTRLTVV.